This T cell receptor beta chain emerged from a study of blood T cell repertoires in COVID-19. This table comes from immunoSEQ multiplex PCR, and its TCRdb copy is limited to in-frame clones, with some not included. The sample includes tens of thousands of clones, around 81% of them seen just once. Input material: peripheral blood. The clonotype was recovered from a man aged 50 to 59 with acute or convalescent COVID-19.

CDR3 loop: CAISEGQGAYGYTF. Here the CDR3 DNA reads TGTGCCATCAGCGAGGGACAGGGGGCTTACGGCTACACCTTC. This chain joins TRBV10-3 and TRBJ1-2, with 12 bases matching TRBD1. Germline CDR1 is ENHRY and CDR2 is SYGVKD. This CDR3 is 14 amino acids long. V was pared by 6 bases and J by 8 bases, with 7 bases of the junction left unmatched.